This T cell receptor beta chain was retrieved from a study of blood T cell repertoires in COVID-19. In the study overall: Sites across the United States, Italy and Spain contributed samples from acute and convalescent COVID-19.

This clone was seen more than once but under ten times. V was pared by 4 bases and J by 5 bases, with 9 bases of the junction left unmatched. The length of the CDR3 is 16 residues. The V gene's germline CDR1 is SGDLS and CDR2 YYNGEE. Self-reported history from a screening survey and questionnaire set each donor's cohort. Two consecutive negative NP/OP PCR tests, clearance, or resolved symptoms defined Cohort 3 recovery. Authors' data handling: Reference gene primer amplification gave estimated nucleated cell counts. Here immunoSEQ multiplex PCR was the method, and the copy in TCRdb shows in-frame clones only, minus some. Clone size and V and J calls were adopted from that table, with D and trimming inferred from the DNA. The sample has over 250,000 clones, roughly nine tenths seen once.

The rearrangement links TRBV9 to TRBJ2-2; 9 nucleotides line up with TRBD2. The sample was PBMCs or T cells enriched from blood (not recorded which). The receptor was isolated from a woman aged 55-75 years who had recovered from COVID-19. The CDR3 DNA follows: TGTGCCAGCAGCTCTCGCGGGGGGGGCGCGACCGGGGAGCTGTTTTTT. This gives the protein CASSSRGGGATGELFF.